This T cell receptor beta chain was sequenced in a study of spatial heterogeneity in lung cancer. TCR cDNA molecules each carried a unique molecular identifier. Using its own MiXCR run on the 5' RACE reads, TCRdb lists one record per CDR3 protein. Of 20,000 to 30,000 distinct CDR3 sequences listed, approximately 4.7% are singletons. Study outcomes and limitations: Expanded tumor TCRs that were ubiquitous appeared in blood more at resection than follow-up.

Indicated time point: sample taken at primary tumor resection. Samples came from some 73 TRACERx patients with untreated early-stage lung cancer. Researchers sequenced whole RNA taken from tumor, nontumor lung or frozen PBMC without sorting. This CDR3 is 15 amino acids long. Trimming pared 2 bases from V and 6 bases from J, leaving 13 bases between. Germline values: CDR1 MNHEY, CDR2 SMNVEV (reference sequence). This clonotype was detected many times. What it binds is not known. The sequenced sample was PBMCs, obtained at surgery. The receptor was derived from a male donor with early-stage non-small cell lung cancer. V and J are TRBV27 and TRBJ2-2; D gene unclear. CDR3 DNA: TGTGCCAGCAGTTTAGTAGGAGTGAATTCCGGGGAGCTGTTTTTT. It is translated as CASSLVGVNSGELFF.